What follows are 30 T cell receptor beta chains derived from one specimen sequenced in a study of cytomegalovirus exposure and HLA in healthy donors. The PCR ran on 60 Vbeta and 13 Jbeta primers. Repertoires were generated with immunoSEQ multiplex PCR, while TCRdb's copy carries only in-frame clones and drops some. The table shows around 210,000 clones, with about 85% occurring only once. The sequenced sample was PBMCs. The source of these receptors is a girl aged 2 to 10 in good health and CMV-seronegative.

The CDR3 loop reads CSSTGTGGNEQYF. As DNA, the CDR3 is TGCAGCTCAACCGGGACAGGGGGCAACGAGCAGTACTTC. The rearrangement uses TRBV29-1 and TRBJ2-7, with 12 bases identical to TRBD1. CDR1 and CDR2 (germline): SQVTM, ANQGSEA. V was clipped by 8 bases and J by 5 bases; unmatched bases: 7. This CDR3 contains 13 residues.

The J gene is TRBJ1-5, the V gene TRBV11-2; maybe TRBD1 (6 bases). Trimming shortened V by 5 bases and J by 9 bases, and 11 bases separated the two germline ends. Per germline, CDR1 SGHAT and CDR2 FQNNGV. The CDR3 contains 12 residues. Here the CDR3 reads CASSQGGPPQHF. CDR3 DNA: TGTGCCAGCAGCCAAGGGGGTCCGCCCCAGCATTTT. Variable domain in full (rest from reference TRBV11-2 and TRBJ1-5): EAGVAQSPRYKIIEKRQSVAFWCNPISGHATLYWYQQILGQGPKLLIQFQNNGVVDDSQLPKDRFSAERLKGVDSTLKIQPAKLEDSAVYLCASSQGGPPQHFGDGTRLSIL.

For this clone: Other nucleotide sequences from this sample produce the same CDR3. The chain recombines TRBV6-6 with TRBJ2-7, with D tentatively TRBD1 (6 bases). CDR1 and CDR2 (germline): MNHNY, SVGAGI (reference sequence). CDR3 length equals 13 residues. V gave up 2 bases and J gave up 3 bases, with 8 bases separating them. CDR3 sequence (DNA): TGTGCCAGCAGTTACGGACAGAGCTACGAGCAGTACTTC. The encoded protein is CASSYGQSYEQYF.

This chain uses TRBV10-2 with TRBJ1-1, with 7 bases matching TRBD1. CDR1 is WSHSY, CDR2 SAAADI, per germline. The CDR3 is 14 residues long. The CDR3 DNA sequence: TGCCCGGGGGGGACAGCAACCTCGAACACTGAAGCTTTCTTT. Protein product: CPGGTATSNTEAFF.

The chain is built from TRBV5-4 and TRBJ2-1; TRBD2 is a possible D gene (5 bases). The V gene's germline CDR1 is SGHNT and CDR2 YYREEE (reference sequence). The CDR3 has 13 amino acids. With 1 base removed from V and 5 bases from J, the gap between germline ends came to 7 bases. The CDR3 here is CASSLSRDNEQFF. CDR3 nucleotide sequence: TGTGCCAGCAGCTTGTCGAGGGACAATGAGCAGTTCTTC.

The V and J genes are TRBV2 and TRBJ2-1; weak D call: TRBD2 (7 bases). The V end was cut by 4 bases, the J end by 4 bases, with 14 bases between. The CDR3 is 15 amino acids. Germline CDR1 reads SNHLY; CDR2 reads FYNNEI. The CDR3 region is CASSVEGGGYNEQFF. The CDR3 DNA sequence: TGTGCCAGCAGTGTTGAGGGGGGGGGATACAATGAGCAGTTCTTC.

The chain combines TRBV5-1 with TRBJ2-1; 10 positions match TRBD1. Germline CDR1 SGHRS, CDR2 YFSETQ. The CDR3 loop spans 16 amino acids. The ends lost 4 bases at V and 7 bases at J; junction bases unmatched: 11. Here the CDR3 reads CASSQLIGQGENEQFF. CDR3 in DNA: TGCGCCAGCAGCCAGCTGATCGGACAGGGGGAAAATGAGCAGTTCTTC.

The CDR3 nucleotides read TGTGCCAGCAGCTTAGCGGGGGGGCCAGATACGCAGTATTTT. Amino acid sequence: CASSLAGGPDTQYF. V and J are TRBV5-6 and TRBJ2-3, with 10 bases identical to TRBD2. This CDR3 spans 14 amino acids. CDR1 and CDR2 from the germline V gene are SGHDT and YYEEEE. With 2 bases clipped from V and 4 bases from J, the junction kept 1 base outside the gene matches.

The CDR3 loop is CSVEEDDRSGNTIYF. The CDR3 coding sequence is TGCAGCGTTGAAGAAGACGACAGGTCTGGAAACACCATATATTTT. This chain uses TRBV29-1 with TRBJ1-3; TRBD1 might be the D (6 bases). The CDR3 consists of 15 residues. V shed 0 bases and J shed 1 base, with 10 bases lying between them. CDR1 is SQVTM, CDR2 ANQGSEA, per germline.

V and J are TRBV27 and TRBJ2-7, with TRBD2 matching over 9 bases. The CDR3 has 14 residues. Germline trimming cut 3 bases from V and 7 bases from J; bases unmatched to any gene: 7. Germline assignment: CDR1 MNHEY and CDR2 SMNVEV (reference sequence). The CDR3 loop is CASSFGGRGEEQYF. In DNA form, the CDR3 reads TGTGCCAGCAGTTTCGGCGGGAGGGGAGAAGAGCAGTACTTC.

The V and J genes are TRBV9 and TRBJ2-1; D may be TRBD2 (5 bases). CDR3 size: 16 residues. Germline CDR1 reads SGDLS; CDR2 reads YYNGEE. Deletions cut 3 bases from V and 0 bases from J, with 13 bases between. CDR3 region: CASSAVLGSSYNEQFF. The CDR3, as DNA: TGTGCCAGCAGCGCAGTTTTGGGGAGCTCCTACAATGAGCAGTTCTTC.

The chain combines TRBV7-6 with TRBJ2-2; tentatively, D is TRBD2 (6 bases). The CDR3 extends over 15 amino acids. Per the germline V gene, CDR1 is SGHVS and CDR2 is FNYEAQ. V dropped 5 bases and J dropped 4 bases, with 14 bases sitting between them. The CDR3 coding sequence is TGTGCCAGCAGCCAGTCGGGGGTCGGCACCGGGGAGCTGTTTTTT. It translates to CASSQSGVGTGELFF.

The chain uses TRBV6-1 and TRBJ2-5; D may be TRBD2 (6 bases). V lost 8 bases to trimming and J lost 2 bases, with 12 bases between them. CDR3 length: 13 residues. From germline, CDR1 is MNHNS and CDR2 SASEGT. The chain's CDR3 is CASAAGLQETQYF. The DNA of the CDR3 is TGTGCCAGCGCGGCGGGACTTCAAGAGACCCAGTACTTC.

The CDR3 DNA follows: TGTGCCAGCAGCCAAGAGAGCCGTGGGGGGGTTGGGACCGGGGAGCTGTTTTTT. Its protein product is CASSQESRGGVGTGELFF. This chain uses TRBV4-2 with TRBJ2-2, with 7 bases fitting TRBD2. Germline V gene sequence: CDR1 LGHNA, CDR2 YNFKEQ. Trimming took 0 bases from V and 5 from J; bases not matched to a gene: 12. The CDR3 loop spans 18 amino acids.

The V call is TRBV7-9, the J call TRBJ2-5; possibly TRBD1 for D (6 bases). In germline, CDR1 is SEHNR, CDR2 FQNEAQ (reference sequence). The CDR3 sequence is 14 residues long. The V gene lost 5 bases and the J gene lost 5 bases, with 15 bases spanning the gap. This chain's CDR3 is CASSRLRDTETQYF. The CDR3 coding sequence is TGTGCCAGCAGCCGTCTCCGGGACACGGAGACCCAGTACTTC.

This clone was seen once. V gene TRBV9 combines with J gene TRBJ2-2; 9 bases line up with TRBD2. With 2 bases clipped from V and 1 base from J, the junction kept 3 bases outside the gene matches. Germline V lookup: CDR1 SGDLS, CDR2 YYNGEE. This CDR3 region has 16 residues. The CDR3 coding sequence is TGTGCCAGCAGCGTTTTAGCGGGGGTGAACACCGGGGAGCTGTTTTTT. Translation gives CASSVLAGVNTGELFF. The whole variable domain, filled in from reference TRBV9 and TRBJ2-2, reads DSGVTQTPKHLITATGQRVTLRCSPRSGDLSVYWYQQSLDQGLQFLIQYYNGEERAKGNILERFSAQQFPDLHSELNLSSLELGDSALYFCASSVLAGVNTGELFFGEGSRLTVL.

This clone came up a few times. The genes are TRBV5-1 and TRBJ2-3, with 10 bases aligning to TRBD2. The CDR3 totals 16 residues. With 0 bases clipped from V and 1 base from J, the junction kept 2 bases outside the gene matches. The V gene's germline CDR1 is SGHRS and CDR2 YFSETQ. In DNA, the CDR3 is TGCGCCAGCAGCTTGGGAGGGACTAGCGGCACAGATACGCAGTATTTT. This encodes CASSLGGTSGTDTQYF.

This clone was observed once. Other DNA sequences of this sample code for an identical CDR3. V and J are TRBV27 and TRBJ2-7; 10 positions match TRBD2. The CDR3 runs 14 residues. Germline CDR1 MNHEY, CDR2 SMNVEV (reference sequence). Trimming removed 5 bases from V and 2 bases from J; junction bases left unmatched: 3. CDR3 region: CASSPGLAAYEQYF. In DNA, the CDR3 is TGTGCCAGCAGTCCCGGACTAGCGGCCTACGAGCAGTACTTC.

This CDR3 reads CASSPRLAGGPDEQFF. CDR3 nucleotides: TGTGCCAGCAGCCCCCGACTAGCGGGGGGGCCGGATGAGCAGTTCTTC. The rearrangement uses TRBV4-2 and TRBJ2-1; TRBD2 aligns across 14 bases. Trimming removed 4 bases from V and 8 bases from J; junction bases left unmatched: 7. In germline, CDR1 is LGHNA, CDR2 YNFKEQ. The CDR3 sequence is 16 residues long.

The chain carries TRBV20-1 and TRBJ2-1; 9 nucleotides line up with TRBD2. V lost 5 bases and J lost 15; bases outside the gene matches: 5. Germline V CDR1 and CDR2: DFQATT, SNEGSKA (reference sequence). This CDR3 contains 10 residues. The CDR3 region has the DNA TGCAGTGCTCTGGGACTAGCACGGTTCTTC. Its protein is CSALGLARFF.

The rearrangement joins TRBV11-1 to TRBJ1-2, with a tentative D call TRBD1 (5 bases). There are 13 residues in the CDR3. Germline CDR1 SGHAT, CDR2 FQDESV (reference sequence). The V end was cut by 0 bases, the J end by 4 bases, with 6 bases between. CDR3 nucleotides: TGTGCCAGCAGCTTAGCGGGGGGCTATGGCTACACCTTC. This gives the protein CASSLAGGYGYTF.

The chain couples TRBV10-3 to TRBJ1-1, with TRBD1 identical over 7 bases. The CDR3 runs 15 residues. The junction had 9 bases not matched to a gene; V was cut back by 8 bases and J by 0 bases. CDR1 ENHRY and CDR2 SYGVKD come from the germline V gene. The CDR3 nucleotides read TGTGCCATCTCCGGGACAGCCTTTATGAACACTGAAGCTTTCTTT. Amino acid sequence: CAISGTAFMNTEAFF.

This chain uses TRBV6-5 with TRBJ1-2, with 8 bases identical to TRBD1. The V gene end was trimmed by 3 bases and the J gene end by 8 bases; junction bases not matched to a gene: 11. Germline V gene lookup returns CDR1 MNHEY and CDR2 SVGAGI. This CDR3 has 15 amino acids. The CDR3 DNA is TGTGCCAGCAGTTATTCAAGGACAGGGCCGGGAGGCTACACCTTC. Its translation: CASSYSRTGPGGYTF.

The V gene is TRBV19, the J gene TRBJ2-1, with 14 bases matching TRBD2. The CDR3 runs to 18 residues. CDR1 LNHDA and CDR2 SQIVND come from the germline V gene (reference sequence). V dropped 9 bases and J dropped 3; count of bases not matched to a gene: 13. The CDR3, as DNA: TGTGCCAGCTCGCGATATGGGACTAGCGGGGGAGACTACAATGAGCAGTTCTTC. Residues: CASSRYGTSGGDYNEQFF.

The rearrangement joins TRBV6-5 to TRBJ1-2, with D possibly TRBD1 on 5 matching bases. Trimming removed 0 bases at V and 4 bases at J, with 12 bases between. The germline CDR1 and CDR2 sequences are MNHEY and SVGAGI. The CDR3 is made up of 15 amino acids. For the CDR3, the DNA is TGTGCCAGCAGTTACTCGGACACCCCGGCCTATGGCTACACCTTC. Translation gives CASSYSDTPAYGYTF.

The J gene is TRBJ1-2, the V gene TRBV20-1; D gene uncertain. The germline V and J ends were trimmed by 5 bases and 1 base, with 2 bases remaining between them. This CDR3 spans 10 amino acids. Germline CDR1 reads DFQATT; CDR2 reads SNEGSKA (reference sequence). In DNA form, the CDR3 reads TGCAGTGCTTATAACTATGGCTACACCTTC. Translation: CSAYNYGYTF.

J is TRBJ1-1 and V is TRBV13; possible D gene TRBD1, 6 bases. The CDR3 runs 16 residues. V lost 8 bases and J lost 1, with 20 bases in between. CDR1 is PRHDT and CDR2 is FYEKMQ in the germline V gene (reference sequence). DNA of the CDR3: TGTGCCAGCTCCCTCCGGGGGGCGGAAAGGAACACTGAAGCTTTCTTT. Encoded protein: CASSLRGAERNTEAFF.

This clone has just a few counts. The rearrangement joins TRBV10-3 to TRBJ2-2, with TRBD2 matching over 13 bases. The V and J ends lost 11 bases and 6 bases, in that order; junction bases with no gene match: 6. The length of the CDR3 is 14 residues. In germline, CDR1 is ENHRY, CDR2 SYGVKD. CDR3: CASPGLAGPGELFF. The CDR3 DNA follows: TGTGCCTCTCCGGGACTAGCGGGACCCGGGGAGCTGTTTTTT.

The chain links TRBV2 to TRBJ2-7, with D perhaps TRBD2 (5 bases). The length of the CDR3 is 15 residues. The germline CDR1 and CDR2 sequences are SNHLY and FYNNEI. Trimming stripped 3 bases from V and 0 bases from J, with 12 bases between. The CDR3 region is CASSEVLAVSYEQYF. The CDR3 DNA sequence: TGTGCCAGCAGTGAGGTTCTAGCCGTCTCCTACGAGCAGTACTTC.

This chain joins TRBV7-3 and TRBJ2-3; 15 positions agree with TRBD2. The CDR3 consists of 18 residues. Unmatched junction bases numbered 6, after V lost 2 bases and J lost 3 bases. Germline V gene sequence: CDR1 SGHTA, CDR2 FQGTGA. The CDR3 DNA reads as TGTGCCAGCAGCTTAGGGGGACTAGCGGGGGGTGTAACAGATACGCAGTATTTT. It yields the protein CASSLGGLAGGVTDTQYF.